This T cell receptor (beta chain) was profiled in a study of CD8 T cells in ankylosing spondylitis. Study findings and constraints: Disease-linked clones reportedly showed significant enrichment in matched ankylosing spondylitis synovial fluid.

TCRdb fed the 5' RACE reads into MiXCR, producing one record per CDR3 protein. The sample carries about 7,900 distinct CDR3 sequences, under 4% recorded once. In germline, CDR1 is SGDLS, CDR2 YYNGEE. The CDR3 is 15 amino acids. Trimming took 0 bases from V and 5 from J, leaving 14 bases between them. This clonotype appeared many times. Its specificity is unknown. This chain links TRBV9 with TRBJ2-5; TRBD2 is a possible D gene (5 bases). This receptor was taken from a female donor with ankylosing spondylitis or in good health (not recorded which). The sequencing sample was made of blood, either unsorted or a sorted T cell fraction (not recorded which). In DNA form, the CDR3 reads TGTGCCAGCAGCGTAGTCGGTAATCGCGGGGAGACCCAGTACTTC. It translates to CASSVVGNRGETQYF.